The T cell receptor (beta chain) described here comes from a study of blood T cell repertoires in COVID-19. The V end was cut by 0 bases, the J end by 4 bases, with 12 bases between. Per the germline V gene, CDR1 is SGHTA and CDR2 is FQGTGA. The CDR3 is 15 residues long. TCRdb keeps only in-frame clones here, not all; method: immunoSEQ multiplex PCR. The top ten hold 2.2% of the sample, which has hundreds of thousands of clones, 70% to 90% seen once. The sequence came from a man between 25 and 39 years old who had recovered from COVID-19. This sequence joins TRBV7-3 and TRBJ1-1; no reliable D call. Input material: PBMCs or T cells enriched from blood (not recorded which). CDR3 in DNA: TGTGCCAGCAGCTTAACTGGAAATTCGGGCACTGAAGCTTTCTTT. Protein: CASSLTGNSGTEAFF.